Below, 3 T cell receptor beta chains from the same sample are listed, as sequenced in a study of OX40 agonist ivuxolimab in advanced cancers. Produced via immunoSEQ multiplex PCR; TCRdb's table is partial and in-frame only. This table has tens of thousands of clones, 85% to 95% appearing once. The sequences come from CD4+ or CD8+ T cells sorted from blood, collected in a trial of the OX40 agonist ivuxolimab. The receptors come from an adult with an advanced solid tumor such as melanoma, head and neck, liver or kidney cancer.

This clone was seen a handful of times. The rearrangement links TRBV28 to TRBJ1-2; 10 bases agree with TRBD1. Unmatched junction bases numbered 9, after V lost 6 bases and J lost 5 bases. Looked up from germline, CDR1 is MDHEN and CDR2 is SYDVKM. This CDR3 contains 15 residues. This chain's CDR3 is CASSLSTGGAYGYTF. The CDR3 DNA sequence: TGTGCCAGCAGCCTTTCGACAGGGGGCGCGTATGGCTACACCTTC.

The rearrangement uses TRBV5-1 and TRBJ1-5; 7 nucleotides align to TRBD1. In germline, CDR1 is SGHRS, CDR2 YFSETQ. The CDR3 totals 15 residues. After removal of 0 bases from V and 6 bases from J, the junction contained 6 bases not matched to a gene. CDR3 nucleotides: TGCGCCAGCAGCTTGGGAGGGGGCGGGAGTCAGCCCCAGCATTTT. Amino acids: CASSLGGGGSQPQHF.

J is TRBJ1-1 and V is TRBV20-1, with no clear D. The germline CDR1 and CDR2 sequences are DFQATT and SNEGSKA (reference sequence). Trimming stripped 2 bases from V and 3 bases from J, with 4 bases between. The CDR3 extends over 11 amino acids. CDR3 protein: CSARQYTEAFF. For the CDR3, the DNA is TGCAGTGCTAGACAGTACACTGAAGCTTTCTTT.